A single sample is the source of the 5 T cell receptor beta chains below, sequenced in a study of control samples from healthy donors and cancer patients. Profiled with immunoSEQ multiplex PCR; TCRdb holds only in-frame clones, not every one. The table lists approximately 69,000 clones, roughly 89% of them singletons. The sequenced sample was PBMCs. Receptors originate from a man aged 55 to 70 with colorectal cancer.

This clone turned up a few times. The chain employs TRBV30 and TRBJ1-2, with D possibly matching TRBD1 (6 bases). Germline CDR1 GTSNPN, CDR2 SVGIG (reference sequence). The length of the CDR3 is 14 residues. V was clipped by 1 base and J by 5 bases, with 14 bases between them. The DNA of the CDR3 is TGTGCCTGGAGTGCCGGACAGATACTTTATGGCTACACCTTC. Its protein product is CAWSAGQILYGYTF.

V is TRBV11-3 and J is TRBJ1-1; 7 nucleotides agree with TRBD1. This CDR3 contains 14 residues. Germline CDR1 reads SGHNT; CDR2 reads YENEEA. Trimming took 5 bases from V and 1 from J; bases not matched to a gene: 4. The CDR3 protein is CASSHRTGNTEAFF. CDR3 nucleotide sequence: TGTGCCAGCAGCCATAGGACAGGGAACACTGAAGCTTTCTTT. The full variable domain, completed using reference TRBV11-3 and TRBJ1-1, is EAGVVQSPRYKIIEKKQPVAFWCNPISGHNTLYWYLQNLGQGPELLIRYENEEAVDDSQLPKDRFSAERLKGVDSTLKIQPAELGDSAVYLCASSHRTGNTEAFFGQGTRLTVV.

The chain couples TRBV20-1 to TRBJ1-2; D gene unclear. Germline V gene data show CDR1 as DFQATT and CDR2 as SNEGSKA (reference sequence). The CDR3 contains 10 residues. V was pared by 6 bases and J by 4 bases, with 6 bases between. The CDR3 DNA follows: TGCAGTGCCTGGTCCTATGGCTACACCTTC. This encodes CSAWSYGYTF.

The DNA for the CDR3 is TGTGCCAGCAGCCAAGCGGGAACATACGAGCAGTACTTC. Amino acids: CASSQAGTYEQYF. The V and J genes are TRBV3-1 (or the pseudogene TRBV3-2) and TRBJ2-7; maybe TRBD2 (5 bases). Germline assignment: CDR1 LGHDT and CDR2 YNNKEL (reference sequence). The CDR3 runs to 13 residues. The V end was cut by 1 base, the J end by 4 bases, with 8 bases between.

The chain recombines TRBV3-1 (or the pseudogene TRBV3-2) with TRBJ1-3; D uncertain. Germline lookup yields CDR1 LGHDT and CDR2 YNNKEL (reference sequence). This CDR3 is 15 amino acids long. V lost 0 bases and J 0 bases, leaving 6 bases between the germline ends. CDR3: CASSQDIHSGNTIYF. CDR3 nucleotides: TGTGCCAGCAGCCAAGATATACACTCTGGAAACACCATATATTTT.